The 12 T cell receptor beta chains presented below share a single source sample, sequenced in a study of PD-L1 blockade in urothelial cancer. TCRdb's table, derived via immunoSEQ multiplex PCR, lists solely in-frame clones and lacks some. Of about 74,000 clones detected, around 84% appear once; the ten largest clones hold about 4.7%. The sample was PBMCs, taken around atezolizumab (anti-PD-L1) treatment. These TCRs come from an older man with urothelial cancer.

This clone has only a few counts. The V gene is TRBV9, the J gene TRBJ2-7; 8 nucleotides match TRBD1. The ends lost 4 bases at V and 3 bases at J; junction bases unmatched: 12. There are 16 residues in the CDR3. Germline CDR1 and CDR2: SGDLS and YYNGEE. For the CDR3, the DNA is TGTGCCAGCAGCCCCGGTTTCGGACAGGGCCTCTACGAGCAGTACTTC. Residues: CASSPGFGQGLYEQYF. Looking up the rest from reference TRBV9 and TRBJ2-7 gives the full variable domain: DSGVTQTPKHLITATGQRVTLRCSPRSGDLSVYWYQQSLDQGLQFLIQYYNGEERAKGNILERFSAQQFPDLHSELNLSSLELGDSALYFCASSPGFGQGLYEQYFGPGTRLTVT.

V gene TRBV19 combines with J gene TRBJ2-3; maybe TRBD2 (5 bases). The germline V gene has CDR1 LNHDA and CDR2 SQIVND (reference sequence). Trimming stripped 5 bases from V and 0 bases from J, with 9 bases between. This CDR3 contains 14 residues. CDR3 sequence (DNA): TGTGCCAGTAGTCCGACGGGGAGCACAGATACGCAGTATTTT. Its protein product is CASSPTGSTDTQYF.

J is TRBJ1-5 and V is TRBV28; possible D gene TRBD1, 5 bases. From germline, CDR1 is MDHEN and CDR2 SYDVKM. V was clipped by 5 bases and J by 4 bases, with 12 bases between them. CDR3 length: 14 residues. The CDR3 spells CASSPMGGNQPQHF. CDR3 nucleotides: TGTGCCAGCAGTCCCATGGGGGGGAATCAGCCCCAGCATTTT.

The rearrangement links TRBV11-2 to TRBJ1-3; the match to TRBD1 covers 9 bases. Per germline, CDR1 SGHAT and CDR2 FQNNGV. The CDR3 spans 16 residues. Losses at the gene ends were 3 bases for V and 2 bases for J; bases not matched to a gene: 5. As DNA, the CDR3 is TGTGCCAGCAGCTTGAAGGGACAGGGAACTGGAAACACCATATATTTT. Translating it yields CASSLKGQGTGNTIYF.

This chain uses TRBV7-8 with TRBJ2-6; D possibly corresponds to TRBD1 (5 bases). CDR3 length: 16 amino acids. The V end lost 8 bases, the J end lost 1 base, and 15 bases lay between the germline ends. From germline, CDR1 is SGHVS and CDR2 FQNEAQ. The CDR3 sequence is CASAGQTYSGANVLTF. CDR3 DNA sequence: TGTGCCAGCGCTGGACAAACTTATTCTGGGGCCAACGTCCTGACTTTC.

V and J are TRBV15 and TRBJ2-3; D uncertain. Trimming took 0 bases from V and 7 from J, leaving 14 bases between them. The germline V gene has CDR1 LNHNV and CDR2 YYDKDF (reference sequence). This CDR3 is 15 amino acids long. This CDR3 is CATSRDDAEVYTQYF. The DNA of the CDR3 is TGTGCCACCAGCAGAGATGACGCCGAGGTGTATACGCAGTATTTT.

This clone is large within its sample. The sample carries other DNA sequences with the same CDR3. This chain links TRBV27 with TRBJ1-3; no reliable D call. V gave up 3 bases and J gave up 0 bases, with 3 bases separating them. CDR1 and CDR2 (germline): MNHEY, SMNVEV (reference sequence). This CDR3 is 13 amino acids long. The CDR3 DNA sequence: TGTGCCAGCAGTTTTCGCTCTGGAAACACCATATATTTT. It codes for CASSFRSGNTIYF.

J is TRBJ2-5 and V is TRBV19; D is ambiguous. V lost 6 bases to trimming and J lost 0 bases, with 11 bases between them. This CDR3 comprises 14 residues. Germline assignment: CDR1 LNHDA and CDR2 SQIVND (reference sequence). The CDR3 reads CASRGPRYQETQYF. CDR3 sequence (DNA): TGTGCCAGTAGGGGTCCTAGGTACCAAGAGACCCAGTACTTC.

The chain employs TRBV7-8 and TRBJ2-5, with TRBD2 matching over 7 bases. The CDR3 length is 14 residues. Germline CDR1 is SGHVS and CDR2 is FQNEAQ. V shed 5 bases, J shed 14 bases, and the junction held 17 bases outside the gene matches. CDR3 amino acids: CASSPSERGLNVYF. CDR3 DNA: TGTGCCAGCAGCCCCTCCGAGCGGGGACTAAACGTATACTTC.

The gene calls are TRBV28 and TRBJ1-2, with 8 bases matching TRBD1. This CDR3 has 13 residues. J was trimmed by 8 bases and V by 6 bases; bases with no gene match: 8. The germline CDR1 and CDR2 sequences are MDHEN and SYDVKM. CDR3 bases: TGTGCCAGCAGAGCCTCAGGGGGCGAAGGCTACACCTTC. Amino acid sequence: CASRASGGEGYTF.

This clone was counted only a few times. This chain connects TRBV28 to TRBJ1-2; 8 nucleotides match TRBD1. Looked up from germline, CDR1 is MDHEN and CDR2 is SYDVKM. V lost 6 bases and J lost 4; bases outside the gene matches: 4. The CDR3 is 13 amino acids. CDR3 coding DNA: TGTGCCAGCAGCCAGACAGGGGCCTATGGCTACACCTTC. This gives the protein CASSQTGAYGYTF.

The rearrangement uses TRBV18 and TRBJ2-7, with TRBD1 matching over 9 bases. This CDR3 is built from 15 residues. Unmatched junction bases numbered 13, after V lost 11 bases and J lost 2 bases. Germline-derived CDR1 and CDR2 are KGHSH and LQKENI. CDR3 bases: TGTGCCCTTCAAACCGGAGGGGACAGGGCCTACGAGCAGTACTTC. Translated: CALQTGGDRAYEQYF.